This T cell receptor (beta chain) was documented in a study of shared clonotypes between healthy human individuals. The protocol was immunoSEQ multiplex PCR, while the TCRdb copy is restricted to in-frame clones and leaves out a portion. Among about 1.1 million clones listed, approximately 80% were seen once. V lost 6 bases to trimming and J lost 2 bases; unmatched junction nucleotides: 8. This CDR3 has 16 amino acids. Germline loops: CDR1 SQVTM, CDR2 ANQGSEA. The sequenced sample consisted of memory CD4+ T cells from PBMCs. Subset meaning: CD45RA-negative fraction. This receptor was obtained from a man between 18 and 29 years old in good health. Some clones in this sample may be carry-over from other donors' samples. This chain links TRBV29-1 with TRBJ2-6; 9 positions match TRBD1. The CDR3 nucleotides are TGCAGCGTGCAAACAGGGGGCGGGACTGGGGCCAACGTCCTGACTTTC. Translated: CSVQTGGGTGANVLTF.